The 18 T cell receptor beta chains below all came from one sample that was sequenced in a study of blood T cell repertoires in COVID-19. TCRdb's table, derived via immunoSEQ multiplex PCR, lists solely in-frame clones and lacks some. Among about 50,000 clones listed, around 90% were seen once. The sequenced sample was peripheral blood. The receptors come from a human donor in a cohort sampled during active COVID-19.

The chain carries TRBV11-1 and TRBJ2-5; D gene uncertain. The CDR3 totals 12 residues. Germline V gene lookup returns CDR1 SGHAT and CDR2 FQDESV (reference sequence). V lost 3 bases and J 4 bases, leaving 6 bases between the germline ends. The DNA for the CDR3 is TGTGCCAGCAGCTTTGCGGCAGAGACCCAGTACTTC. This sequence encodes CASSFAAETQYF.

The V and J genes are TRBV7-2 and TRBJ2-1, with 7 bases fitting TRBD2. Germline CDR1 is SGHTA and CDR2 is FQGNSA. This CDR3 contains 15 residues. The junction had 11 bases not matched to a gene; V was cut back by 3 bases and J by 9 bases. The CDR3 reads CASSFSSGGKAEQFF. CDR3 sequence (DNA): TGTGCCAGCAGCTTTTCTTCGGGGGGAAAGGCTGAGCAGTTCTTC.

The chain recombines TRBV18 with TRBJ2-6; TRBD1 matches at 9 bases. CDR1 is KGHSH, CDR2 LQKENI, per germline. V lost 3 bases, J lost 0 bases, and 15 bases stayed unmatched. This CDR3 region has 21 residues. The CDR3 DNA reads TGTGCCAGCTCACCTACACGGGCTCCGGGACAGGGCCTCTCTGGGGCCAACGTCCTGACTTTC. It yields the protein CASSPTRAPGQGLSGANVLTF.

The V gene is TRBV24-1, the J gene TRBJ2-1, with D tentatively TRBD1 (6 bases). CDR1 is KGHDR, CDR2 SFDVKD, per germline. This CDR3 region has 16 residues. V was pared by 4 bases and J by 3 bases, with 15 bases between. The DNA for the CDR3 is TGTGCCACCAGTGACCCCTCAGCAGGGGTCTACAATGAGCAGTTCTTC. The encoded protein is CATSDPSAGVYNEQFF.

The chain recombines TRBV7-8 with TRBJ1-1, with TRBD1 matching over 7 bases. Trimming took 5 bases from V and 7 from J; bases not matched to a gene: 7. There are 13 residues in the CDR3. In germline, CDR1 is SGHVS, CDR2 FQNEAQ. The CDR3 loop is CASSRPGGNEAFF. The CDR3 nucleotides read TGTGCCAGCAGCCGTCCAGGGGGGAATGAAGCTTTCTTT.

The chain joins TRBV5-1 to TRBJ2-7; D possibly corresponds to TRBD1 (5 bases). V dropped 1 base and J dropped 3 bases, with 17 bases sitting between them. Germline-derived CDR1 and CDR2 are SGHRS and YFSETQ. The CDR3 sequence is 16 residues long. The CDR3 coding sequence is TGCGCCAGCAGCTTGTCCCCGGACACCACGTTCTACGAGCAGTACTTC. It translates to CASSLSPDTTFYEQYF.

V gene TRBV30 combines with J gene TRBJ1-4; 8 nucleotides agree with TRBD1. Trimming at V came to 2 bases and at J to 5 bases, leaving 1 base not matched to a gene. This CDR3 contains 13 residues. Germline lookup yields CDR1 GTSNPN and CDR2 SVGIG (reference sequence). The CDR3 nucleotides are TGTGCCTGGAGTAGACAGGGGAATGAAAAACTGTTTTTT. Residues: CAWSRQGNEKLFF.

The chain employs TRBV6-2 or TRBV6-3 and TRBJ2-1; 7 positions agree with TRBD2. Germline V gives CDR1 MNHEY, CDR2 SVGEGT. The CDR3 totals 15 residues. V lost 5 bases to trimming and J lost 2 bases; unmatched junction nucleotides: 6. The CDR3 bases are TGTGCCAGCAGTCTAAGCGGGATGGCCTACAATGAGCAGTTCTTC. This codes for CASSLSGMAYNEQFF.

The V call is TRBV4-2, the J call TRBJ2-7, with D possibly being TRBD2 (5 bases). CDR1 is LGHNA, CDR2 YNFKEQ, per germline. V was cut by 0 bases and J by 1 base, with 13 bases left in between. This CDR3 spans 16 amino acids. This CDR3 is CASSQDEDSLSYEQYF. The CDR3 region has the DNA TGTGCCAGCAGCCAAGATGAGGACTCTCTTTCCTACGAGCAGTACTTC.

The CDR3 nucleotides are TGTGCCAGCAGCTTGTCACCGGGACAGGGCCTCACCGGGGAGCTGTTTTTT. It codes for CASSLSPGQGLTGELFF. This chain links TRBV7-7 with TRBJ2-2; 9 nucleotides line up with TRBD1. V was clipped by 3 bases and J by 4 bases; unmatched bases: 9. CDR3 length: 17 residues. Germline CDR1 is SSHAT and CDR2 is FNYEAQ (reference sequence).

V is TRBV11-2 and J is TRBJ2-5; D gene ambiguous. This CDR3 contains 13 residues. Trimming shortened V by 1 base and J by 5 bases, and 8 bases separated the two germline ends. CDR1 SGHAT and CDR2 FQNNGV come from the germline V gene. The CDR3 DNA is TGTGCCAGCAGCTTAGTGGTTCGGGAGACCCAGTACTTC. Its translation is CASSLVVRETQYF.

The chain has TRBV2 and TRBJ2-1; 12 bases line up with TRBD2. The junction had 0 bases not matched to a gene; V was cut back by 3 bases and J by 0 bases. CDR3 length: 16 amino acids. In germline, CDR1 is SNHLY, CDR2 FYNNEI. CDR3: CASSETSGSSYNEQFF. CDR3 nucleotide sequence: TGTGCCAGCAGTGAGACTAGCGGGAGCTCCTACAATGAGCAGTTCTTC.

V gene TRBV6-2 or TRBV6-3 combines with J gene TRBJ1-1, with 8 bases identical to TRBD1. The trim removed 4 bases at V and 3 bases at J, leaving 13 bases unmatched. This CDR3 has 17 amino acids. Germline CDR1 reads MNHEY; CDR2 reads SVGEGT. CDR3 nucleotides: TGTGCCAGCAGTTCCGTAGGACAGGGCGGAATGGACACTGAAGCTTTCTTT. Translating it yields CASSSVGQGGMDTEAFF.

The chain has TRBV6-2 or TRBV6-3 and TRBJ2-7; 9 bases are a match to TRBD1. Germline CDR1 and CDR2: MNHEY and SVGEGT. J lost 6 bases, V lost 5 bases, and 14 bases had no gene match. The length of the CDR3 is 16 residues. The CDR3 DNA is TGTGCCAGCAGTCCGCAACCGGGACAGGGACGCGTCGAGCAGTACTTC. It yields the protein CASSPQPGQGRVEQYF.

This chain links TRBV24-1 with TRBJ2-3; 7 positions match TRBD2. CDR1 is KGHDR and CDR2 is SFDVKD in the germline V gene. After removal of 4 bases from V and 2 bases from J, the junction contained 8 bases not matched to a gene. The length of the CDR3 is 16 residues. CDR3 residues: CATSDSSGAYTDTQYF. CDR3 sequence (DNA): TGTGCCACCAGTGACTCAAGCGGGGCCTACACAGATACGCAGTATTTT.

CDR3 DNA sequence: TGTGCCAGCAGAGGGAATTTCGACAGGGCGGATGGCTACACCTTC. Translating gives CASRGNFDRADGYTF. The chain has TRBV6-5 and TRBJ1-2, with 7 nucleotides matching TRBD1. Germline trimming cut 6 bases from V and 6 bases from J; bases unmatched to any gene: 13. CDR3 length: 15 amino acids. The germline CDR1 and CDR2 sequences are MNHEY and SVGAGI.

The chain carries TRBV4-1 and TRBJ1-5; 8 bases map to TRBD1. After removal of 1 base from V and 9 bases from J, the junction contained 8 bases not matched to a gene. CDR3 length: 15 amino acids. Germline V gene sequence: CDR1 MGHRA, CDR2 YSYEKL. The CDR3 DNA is TGCGCCAGCAGCCAAGGAGGACAGGGAAAGTGGCCCCAGCATTTT. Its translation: CASSQGGQGKWPQHF.

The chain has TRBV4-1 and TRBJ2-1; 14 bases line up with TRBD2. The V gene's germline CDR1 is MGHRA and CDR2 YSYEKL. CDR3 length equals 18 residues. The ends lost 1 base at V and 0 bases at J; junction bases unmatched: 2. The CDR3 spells CASSQGLAGGPSYNEQFF. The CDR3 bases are TGCGCCAGCAGCCAAGGACTAGCGGGGGGGCCCTCCTACAATGAGCAGTTCTTC.